This entry describes one TCR beta chain. What it recognizes is unknown. The data belong to a study of vaccination and CD4 T cells after COVID-19. The treatment denotes: roughly 10-day PBMC culture with coronavirus spike peptide pools or control peptides (ViraFEST assay). V lost 7 bases and J 5 bases, leaving 17 bases between the germline ends. Per germline, CDR1 MNHNS and CDR2 SASEGT. The CDR3 has 14 residues. Oncomine TCR Beta short-read sequencing was applied to DNA from cultured CD4+ T cells. After culture, CD4+ T cells served as the source for genomic DNA extraction. TCRdb reprocessed the PCR reads with MiXCR, giving one entry per CDR3 protein. The table has around 19,000 distinct CDR3 sequences, 65% to 70% seen once.

This chain joins TRBV6-1 and TRBJ1-1; TRBD1 might be the D (5 bases). The sample consisted of CD4+ T cells from blood, cultured in vitro. The clonotype comes from a human donor who had recovered from COVID-19. CDR3 nucleotide sequence: TGTGCCAGCATCCGCGACAGTTTGGGGACTGAAGCTTTCTTT. Protein product: CASIRDSLGTEAFF.